Below are 18 T cell receptor beta chains sequenced from a single sample in a study of cytotoxic CD8 clonotypes in ibrutinib-treated CLL. Sequencing used immunoSEQ multiplex PCR; TCRdb keeps in-frame clones, though not all of them. This table has fewer than 150,000 clones, approximately 80% appearing once. Sequences were derived from PBMCs, sampled after 24 months of ibrutinib treatment. All receptors derive from a human donor with chronic lymphocytic leukemia.

This chain joins TRBV6-5 and TRBJ2-2; the D is unclear. Per germline, CDR1 MNHEY and CDR2 SVGAGI. The CDR3 has 15 amino acids. The V end was cut by 0 bases, the J end by 4 bases, with 9 bases between. The CDR3 region is CASSYSGRSTGELFF. The CDR3 bases are TGTGCCAGCAGTTACTCGGGCAGAAGCACCGGGGAGCTGTTTTTT.

The chain couples TRBV30 to TRBJ1-2; D is ambiguous. The V gene's germline CDR1 is GTSNPN and CDR2 SVGIG (reference sequence). The CDR3 spans 16 residues. The ends were cut back, 5 bases at V and 4 bases at J, with 23 bases in the middle. CDR3 amino acids: CAWGVTPTLRGYGYTF. CDR3 DNA sequence: TGTGCCTGGGGGGTGACACCGACCCTTCGGGGCTATGGCTACACCTTC.

This clone showed up just once. The chain recombines TRBV6-6 with TRBJ1-1; unclear D gene. There are 12 residues in the CDR3. CDR1 is MNHNY and CDR2 is SVGAGI in the germline V gene (reference sequence). Deletions cut 7 bases from V and 7 bases from J, with 13 bases between. The CDR3 DNA is TGTGCCAGCACCCCTGCTCCCCTTGAAGCTTTCTTT. This gives the protein CASTPAPLEAFF.

The chain couples TRBV7-8 to TRBJ2-1; TRBD2 aligns across 11 bases. CDR3 length equals 16 residues. V gave up 2 bases and J gave up 4 bases; unmatched junction bases: 4. The germline CDR1 and CDR2 sequences are SGHVS and FQNEAQ. The CDR3, as DNA: TGTGCCAGCAGCTTACTTGCTAGCGGGGGGTACAATGAGCAGTTCTTC. Encoded protein: CASSLLASGGYNEQFF.

Note on this clone: At one of its ends the junction is not consistent with the germline gene, which may arise from a read error. The chain uses TRBV6-6 and TRBJ1-2; a weak D match, TRBD1 (6 bases). There are 11 residues in the CDR3. CDR1 and CDR2 (germline): MNHNY, SVGAGI (reference sequence). Written as DNA, the CDR3 is TGTGCCAGCAGTTTCGAGAGGGGGATCCGCTTC. This translates into CASSFERGIRF.

V usage is TRBV15 and J usage is TRBJ1-3; D perhaps matches TRBD1 (5 bases). Germline V CDR1 and CDR2: LNHNV, YYDKDF (reference sequence). The V gene lost 0 bases and the J gene lost 0 bases, with 9 bases spanning the gap. The CDR3 covers 16 residues. CDR3 DNA sequence: TGTGCCACCAGCAGAGATATTACAGGCTCTGGAAACACCATATATTTT. This translates into CATSRDITGSGNTIYF.

This chain uses TRBV5-1 with TRBJ2-3, with D tentatively TRBD1 (5 bases). Trimming took off 0 bases at V and 0 bases at J, with 11 bases between the two ends. Looked up from germline, CDR1 is SGHRS and CDR2 is YFSETQ. CDR3 length: 16 residues. Here the CDR3 reads CASSLEDTLSTDTQYF. Written as DNA, the CDR3 is TGCGCCAGCAGCTTGGAGGACACCCTTAGCACAGATACGCAGTATTTT.

V is TRBV7-2 and J is TRBJ1-3; TRBD1 aligns across 8 bases. V was clipped by 3 bases and J by 8 bases; unmatched bases: 3. The germline V gene has CDR1 SGHTA and CDR2 FQGNSA. This CDR3 contains 13 residues. The CDR3 region is CASSFDRGYTIYF. CDR3 in DNA: TGTGCCAGCAGCTTTGACAGGGGCTACACCATATATTTT.

This rearrangement joins TRBV6-1 to TRBJ1-6; 7 nucleotides agree with TRBD1. The CDR3 is 15 amino acids. After removal of 6 bases from V and 6 bases from J, the junction contained 8 bases not matched to a gene. CDR1 is MNHNS, CDR2 SASEGT, per germline. Here the CDR3 reads CASREQGTTNSPLHF. The DNA of the CDR3 is TGTGCCAGCAGGGAACAGGGGACCACTAATTCACCCCTCCACTTT.

This clone was seen a few times. The chain carries TRBV19 and TRBJ2-2; D not certain. The CDR3 sequence is 15 residues long. V was trimmed by 7 bases and J by 0 bases, leaving 12 bases between them. Germline-derived CDR1 and CDR2 are LNHDA and SQIVND (reference sequence). This chain's CDR3 is CASTLLGTNTGELFF. The CDR3 DNA sequence: TGTGCCAGTACCCTATTGGGTACGAACACCGGGGAGCTGTTTTTT.

This chain uses TRBV5-6 with TRBJ1-1; no definite D call. This CDR3 has 15 amino acids. CDR1 and CDR2 from the germline V gene are SGHDT and YYEEEE. V was clipped by 2 bases and J by 1 base, with 12 bases between them. DNA of the CDR3: TGTGCCAGCAGCTTTGATGGGCTACCGAACACTGAAGCTTTCTTT. Its protein product is CASSFDGLPNTEAFF.

V and J are TRBV7-2 and TRBJ2-2, with D unclear. The V gene's germline CDR1 is SGHTA and CDR2 FQGNSA. The CDR3 loop spans 15 amino acids. V dropped 5 bases and J dropped 6 bases, with 16 bases sitting between them. The CDR3 here is CASSPSRWSSGELFF. CDR3 nucleotide sequence: TGTGCCAGCAGCCCCTCCCGGTGGTCGTCCGGGGAGCTGTTTTTT.

The chain links TRBV11-2 to TRBJ1-1; tentative D call: TRBD1 (6 bases). The length of the CDR3 is 15 residues. In germline, CDR1 is SGHAT, CDR2 FQNNGV. V shed 1 base and J shed 4 bases, with 13 bases lying between them. This CDR3 is CASSLGRGDTTEAFF. For the CDR3, the DNA is TGTGCCAGCAGCTTAGGGAGGGGGGATACCACTGAAGCTTTCTTT. Full variable domain (remainder filled in from reference TRBV11-2 and TRBJ1-1): EAGVAQSPRYKIIEKRQSVAFWCNPISGHATLYWYQQILGQGPKLLIQFQNNGVVDDSQLPKDRFSAERLKGVDSTLKIQPAKLEDSAVYLCASSLGRGDTTEAFFGQGTRLTVV.

There are a few counts of this clone. As DNA, the CDR3 is TGTGCCAGTTCAGGGGGGCTAGAGACCCAGTACTTC. Translated: CASSGGLETQYF. The chain uses TRBV19 and TRBJ2-5, with TRBD1 as a possible D gene (7 bases). The germline V gene has CDR1 LNHDA and CDR2 SQIVND (reference sequence). Trimming pared 8 bases from V and 4 bases from J, leaving 11 bases between. The CDR3 is made up of 12 amino acids.

The chain carries TRBV18 and TRBJ1-6; a possible D gene is TRBD1 (5 bases). CDR3 size: 16 residues. V was shortened by 2 bases and J by 9 bases, with 17 bases between the two germline ends. The germline CDR1 and CDR2 sequences are KGHSH and LQKENI. Here the CDR3 reads CASSPTSGGDGSPLHF. DNA of the CDR3: TGTGCCAGCTCACCAACTTCAGGAGGGGATGGTTCACCCCTCCACTTT.

J is TRBJ1-6 and V is TRBV7-2; 10 nucleotides align to TRBD1. Losses at the gene ends were 5 bases for V and 10 bases for J; bases not matched to a gene: 8. The CDR3 sequence is 15 residues long. CDR1 and CDR2 (germline): SGHTA, FQGNSA. CDR3 amino acids: CASSLSRDRGSPLHF. CDR3 nucleotides: TGTGCCAGCAGCCTCTCCCGGGACAGGGGATCACCCCTCCACTTT.

The chain couples TRBV5-6 to TRBJ2-7; the D gene is possibly TRBD2 (5 bases). Germline V lookup: CDR1 SGHDT, CDR2 YYEEEE. The CDR3 runs 14 residues. V lost 2 bases to trimming and J lost 3 bases, with 12 bases between them. The CDR3 protein is CASSFLGKIYEQYF. As DNA, the CDR3 is TGTGCCAGCAGCTTTCTCGGGAAGATCTACGAGCAGTACTTC.

The rearrangement links TRBV12-5 to TRBJ2-5; a weak D match, TRBD1 (5 bases). This CDR3 has 15 amino acids. Germline V CDR1 and CDR2: LGHNT, FRNRAP. V lost 5 bases and J lost 8, with 21 bases in between. This chain's CDR3 is CASGTPTDTRETQYF. The CDR3 DNA sequence: TGTGCTAGTGGTACACCGACGGACACGAGAGAAACCCAGTACTTC.